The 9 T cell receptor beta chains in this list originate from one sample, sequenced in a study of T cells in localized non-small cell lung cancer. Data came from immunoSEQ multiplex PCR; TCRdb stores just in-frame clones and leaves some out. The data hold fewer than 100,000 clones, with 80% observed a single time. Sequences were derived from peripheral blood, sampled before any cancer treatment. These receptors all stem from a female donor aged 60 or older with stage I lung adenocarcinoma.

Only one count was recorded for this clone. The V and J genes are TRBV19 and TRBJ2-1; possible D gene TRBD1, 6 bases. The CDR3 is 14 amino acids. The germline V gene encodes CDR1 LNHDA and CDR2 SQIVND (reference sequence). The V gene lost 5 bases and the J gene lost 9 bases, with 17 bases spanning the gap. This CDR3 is CASSFRTGSGEQFF. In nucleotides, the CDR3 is TGTGCCAGTAGTTTCCGCACAGGGTCAGGTGAGCAGTTCTTC.

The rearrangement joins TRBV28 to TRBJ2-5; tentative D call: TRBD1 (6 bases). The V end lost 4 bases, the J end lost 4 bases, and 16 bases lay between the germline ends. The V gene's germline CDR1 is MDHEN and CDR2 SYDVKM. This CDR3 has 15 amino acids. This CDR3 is CASSSLLGTRETQYF. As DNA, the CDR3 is TGTGCCAGCAGTTCCCTTTTAGGGACAAGAGAGACCCAGTACTTC.

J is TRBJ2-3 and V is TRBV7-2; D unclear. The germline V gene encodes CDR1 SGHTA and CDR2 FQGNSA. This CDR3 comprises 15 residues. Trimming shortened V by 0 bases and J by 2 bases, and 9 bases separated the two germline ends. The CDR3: CASSLAPLNTDTQYF. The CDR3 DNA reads TGTGCCAGCAGCTTAGCGCCATTGAACACAGATACGCAGTATTTT.

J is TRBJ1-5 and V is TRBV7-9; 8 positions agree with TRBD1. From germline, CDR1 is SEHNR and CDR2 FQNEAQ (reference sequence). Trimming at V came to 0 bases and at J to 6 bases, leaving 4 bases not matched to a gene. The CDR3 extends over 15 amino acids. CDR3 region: CASSLAAGGGQPQHF. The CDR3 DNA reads TGTGCCAGCAGCTTAGCGGCAGGGGGCGGTCAGCCCCAGCATTTT. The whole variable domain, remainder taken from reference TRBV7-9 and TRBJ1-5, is DTGVSQNPRHKITKRGQNVTFRCDPISEHNRLYWYRQTLGQGPEFLTYFQNEAQLEKSRLLSDRFSAERPKGSFSTLEIQRTEQGDSAMYLCASSLAAGGGQPQHFGDGTRLSIL.

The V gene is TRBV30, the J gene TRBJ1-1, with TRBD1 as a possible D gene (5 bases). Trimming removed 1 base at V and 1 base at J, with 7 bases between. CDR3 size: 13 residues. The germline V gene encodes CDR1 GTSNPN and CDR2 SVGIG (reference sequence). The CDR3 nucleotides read TGTGCCTGGAGTGGGGGACGGAACACTGAAGCTTTCTTT. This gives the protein CAWSGGRNTEAFF.

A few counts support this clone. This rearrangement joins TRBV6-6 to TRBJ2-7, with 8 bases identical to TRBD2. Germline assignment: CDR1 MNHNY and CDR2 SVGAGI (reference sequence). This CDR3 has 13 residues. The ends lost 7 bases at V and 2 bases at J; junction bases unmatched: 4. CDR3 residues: CASTSGGAYEQYF. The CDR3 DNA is TGTGCCAGCACCTCCGGGGGGGCCTACGAGCAGTACTTC.

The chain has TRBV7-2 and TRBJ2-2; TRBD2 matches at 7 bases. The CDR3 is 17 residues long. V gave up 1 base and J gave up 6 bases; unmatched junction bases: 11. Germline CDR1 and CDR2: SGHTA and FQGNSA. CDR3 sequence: CASSLGGRGAGPGELFF. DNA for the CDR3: TGTGCCAGCAGCTTAGGGGGACGAGGAGCGGGACCCGGGGAGCTGTTTTTT.

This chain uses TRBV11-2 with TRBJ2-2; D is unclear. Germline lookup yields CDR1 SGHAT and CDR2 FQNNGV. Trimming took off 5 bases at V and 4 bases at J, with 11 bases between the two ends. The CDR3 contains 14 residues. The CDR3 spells CASSHITSTGELFF. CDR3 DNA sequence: TGTGCCAGCAGCCATATAACGAGCACCGGGGAGCTGTTTTTT.

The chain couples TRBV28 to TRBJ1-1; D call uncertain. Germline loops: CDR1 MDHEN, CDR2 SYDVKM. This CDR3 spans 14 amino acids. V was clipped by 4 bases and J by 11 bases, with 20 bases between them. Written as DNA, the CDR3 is TGTGCCAGCAGTTCTATCCCGGCCATCCCGTGGGCTTTCTTT. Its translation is CASSSIPAIPWAFF.